This TCR beta chain was recorded in a study of blood T cells in healthy people across ages. Whole-study findings and limits: Diversity was higher, and naive CD4+ cells more numerous, in long-lived donors than in aged donors.

The CDR3 consists of 13 residues. Germline lookup yields CDR1 SGHTS and CDR2 YDEGEE. Concerning this clonotype itself: Its antigen is still unknown.

The sample, about 10 milliliters of peripheral blood, was drawn from each donor. Samples each yielded at least 5 micrograms of total RNA. The use of a sample-barcoded 5' primer and a J-beta primer mix characterized a second PCR of about 7 to 12 cycles. TCRdb re-called the 5' RACE reads through MiXCR, storing one row per CDR3 protein. The repertoire holds some 690,000 distinct CDR3 sequences, with 22% as singletons. The rearrangement joins TRBV5-8 to TRBJ2-1, with TRBD1 matching 7 bases. The end of the DNA fits TRBJ2-7 better, so the J call may be wrong. This receptor was obtained from a man aged 65 to 85 in good health. The sample was blood. The CDR3 DNA sequence: TGTGCCAGCAGAGATACAGGGGACTACGAGCAGTACTTC. It specifies CASRDTGDYEQYF.